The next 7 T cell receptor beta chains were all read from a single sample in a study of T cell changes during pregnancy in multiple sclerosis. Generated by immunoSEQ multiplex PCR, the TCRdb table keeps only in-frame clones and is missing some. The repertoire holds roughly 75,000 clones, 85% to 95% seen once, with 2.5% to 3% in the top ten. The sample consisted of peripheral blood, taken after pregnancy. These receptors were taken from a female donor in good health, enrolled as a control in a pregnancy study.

The CDR3 sequence: CATSRETEFGELFF. CDR3 sequence (DNA): TGTGCCACCAGCAGAGAAACCGAGTTCGGGGAGCTGTTTTTT. This rearrangement joins TRBV15 to TRBJ2-2; D gene uncertain. The CDR3 sequence is 14 residues long. V shed 0 bases and J shed 7 bases, with 9 bases lying between them. From germline, CDR1 is LNHNV and CDR2 YYDKDF (reference sequence).

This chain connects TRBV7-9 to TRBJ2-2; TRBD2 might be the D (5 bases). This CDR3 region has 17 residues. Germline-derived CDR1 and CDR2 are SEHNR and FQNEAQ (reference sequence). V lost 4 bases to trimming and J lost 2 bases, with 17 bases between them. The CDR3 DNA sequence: TGTGCCAGCAGCTCAAAGTCCCGAGGGAGCAACACCGGGGAGCTGTTTTTT. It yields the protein CASSSKSRGSNTGELFF.

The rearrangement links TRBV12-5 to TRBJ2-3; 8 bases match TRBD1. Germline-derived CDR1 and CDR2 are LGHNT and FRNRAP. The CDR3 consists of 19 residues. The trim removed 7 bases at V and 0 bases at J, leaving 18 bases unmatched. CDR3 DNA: TGTGCTAGTGCTTCGAAAGGCAGGGGGCTTTCTAAGAGCACAGATACGCAGTATTTT. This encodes CASASKGRGLSKSTDTQYF.

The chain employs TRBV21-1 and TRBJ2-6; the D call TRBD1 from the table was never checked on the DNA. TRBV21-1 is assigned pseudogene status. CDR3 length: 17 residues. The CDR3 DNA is TGTGCCAGCAAGAACCTTGACAGGGGGCACGGGGCCAACGTCCTGACTTTC. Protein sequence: CASKNLDRGHGANVLTF.

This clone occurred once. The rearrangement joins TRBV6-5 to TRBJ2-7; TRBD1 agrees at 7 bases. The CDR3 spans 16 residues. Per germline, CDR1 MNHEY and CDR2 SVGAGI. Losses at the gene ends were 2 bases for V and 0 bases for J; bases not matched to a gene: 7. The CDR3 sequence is CASSYTLQGSSYEQYF. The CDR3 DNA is TGTGCCAGCAGTTACACCTTACAGGGGAGCTCCTACGAGCAGTACTTC.

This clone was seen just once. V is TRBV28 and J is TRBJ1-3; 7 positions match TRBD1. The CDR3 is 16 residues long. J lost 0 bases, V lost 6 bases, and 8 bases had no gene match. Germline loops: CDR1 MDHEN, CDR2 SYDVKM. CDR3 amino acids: CASRIGQVYSGNTIYF. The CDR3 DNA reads TGTGCCAGCAGAATAGGACAGGTGTACTCTGGAAACACCATATATTTT.

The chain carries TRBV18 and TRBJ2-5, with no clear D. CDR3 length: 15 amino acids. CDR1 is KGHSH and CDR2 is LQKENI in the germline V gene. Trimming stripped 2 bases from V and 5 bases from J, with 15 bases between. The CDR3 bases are TGTGCCAGCTCACCAAGTTGGGCTGATGGGGAGACCCAGTACTTC. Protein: CASSPSWADGETQYF.